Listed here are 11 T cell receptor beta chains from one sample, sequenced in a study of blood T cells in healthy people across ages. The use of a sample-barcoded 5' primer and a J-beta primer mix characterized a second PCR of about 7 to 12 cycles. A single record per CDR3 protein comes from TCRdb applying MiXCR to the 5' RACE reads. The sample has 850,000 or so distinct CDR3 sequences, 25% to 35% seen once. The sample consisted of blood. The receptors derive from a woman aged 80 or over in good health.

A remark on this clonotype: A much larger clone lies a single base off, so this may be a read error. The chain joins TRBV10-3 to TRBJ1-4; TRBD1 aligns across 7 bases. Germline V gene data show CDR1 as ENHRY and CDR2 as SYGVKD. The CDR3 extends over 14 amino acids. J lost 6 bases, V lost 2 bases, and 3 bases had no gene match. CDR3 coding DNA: TGTGCCATCAGTGAGGACAGGGCACATGAAAAACTGTTTTTT. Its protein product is CAISEDRAHEKLFF.

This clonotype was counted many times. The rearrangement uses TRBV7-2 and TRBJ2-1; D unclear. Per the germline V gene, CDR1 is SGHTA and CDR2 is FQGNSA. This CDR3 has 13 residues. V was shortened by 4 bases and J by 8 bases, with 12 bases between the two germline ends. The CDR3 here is CASSSQIGDEQFF. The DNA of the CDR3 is TGTGCCAGCAGCTCTCAAATCGGCGATGAGCAGTTCTTC. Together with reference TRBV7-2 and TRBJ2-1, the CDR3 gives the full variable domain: GAGVSQSPSNKVTEKGKDVELRCDPISGHTALYWYRQSLGQGLEFLIYFQGNSAPDKSGLPSDRFSAERTGGSVSTLTIQRTQQEDSAVYLCASSSQIGDEQFFGPGTRLTVL.

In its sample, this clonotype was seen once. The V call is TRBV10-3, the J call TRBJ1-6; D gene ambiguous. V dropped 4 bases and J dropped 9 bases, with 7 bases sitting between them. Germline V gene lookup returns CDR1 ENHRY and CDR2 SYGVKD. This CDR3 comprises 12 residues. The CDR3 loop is CAISGAGSPLHF. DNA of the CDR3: TGTGCCATCAGTGGGGCCGGTTCACCCCTCCACTTT.

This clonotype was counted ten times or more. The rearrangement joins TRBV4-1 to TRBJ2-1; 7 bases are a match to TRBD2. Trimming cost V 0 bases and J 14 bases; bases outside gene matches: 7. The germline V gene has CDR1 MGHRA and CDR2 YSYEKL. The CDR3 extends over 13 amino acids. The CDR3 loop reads CASSQDEGLGKFF. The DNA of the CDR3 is TGCGCCAGCAGCCAAGATGAAGGACTAGGAAAGTTCTTC.

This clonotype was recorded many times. The CDR3 spells CASSQPGGAYEQFF. The CDR3 region has the DNA TGTGCCAGCAGCCAACCGGGGGGGGCCTATGAGCAGTTCTTC. The chain joins TRBV14 to TRBJ2-1, with TRBD2 matching over 8 bases. The CDR3 is 14 residues long. The trim removed 2 bases at V and 8 bases at J, leaving 5 bases unmatched. CDR1 and CDR2 from the germline V gene are SGHDN and FVKESK.

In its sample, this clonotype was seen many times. CDR3 DNA sequence: TGTGCCAGCAGACTAGGGATATCTCAAGAGACCCAGTACTTC. Translated, it gives CASRLGISQETQYF. The chain combines TRBV7-2 with TRBJ2-5; perhaps TRBD2 as D (5 bases). The CDR3 consists of 14 residues. The V end lost 6 bases, the J end lost 2 bases, and 13 bases lay between the germline ends. Germline CDR1 SGHTA, CDR2 FQGNSA.

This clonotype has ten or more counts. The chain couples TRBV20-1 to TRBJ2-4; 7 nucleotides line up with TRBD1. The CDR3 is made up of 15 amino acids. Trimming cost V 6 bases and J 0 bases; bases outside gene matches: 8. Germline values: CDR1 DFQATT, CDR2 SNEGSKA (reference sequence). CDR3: CSAERTGVAKNIQYF. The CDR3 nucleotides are TGCAGTGCCGAAAGGACAGGTGTAGCCAAAAACATTCAGTACTTC.

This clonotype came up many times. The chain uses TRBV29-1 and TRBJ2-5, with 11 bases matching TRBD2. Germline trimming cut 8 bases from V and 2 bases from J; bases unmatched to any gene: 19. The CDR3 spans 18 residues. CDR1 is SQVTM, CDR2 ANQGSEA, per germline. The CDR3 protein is CSSNTQASGGSLQETQYF. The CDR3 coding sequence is TGCAGCTCTAATACTCAGGCTAGCGGGGGGTCGTTGCAAGAGACCCAGTACTTC. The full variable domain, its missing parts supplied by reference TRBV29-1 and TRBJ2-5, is SAVISQKPSRDICQRGTSLTIQCQVDSQVTMMFWYRQQPGQSLTLIATANQGSEATYESGFVIDKFPISRPNLTFSTLTVSNMSPEDSSIYLCSSNTQASGGSLQETQYFGPGTRLLVL.

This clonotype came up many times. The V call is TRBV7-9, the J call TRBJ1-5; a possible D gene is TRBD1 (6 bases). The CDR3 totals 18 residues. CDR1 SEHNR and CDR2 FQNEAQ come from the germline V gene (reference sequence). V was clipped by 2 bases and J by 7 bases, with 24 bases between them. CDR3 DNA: TGTGCCAGCAGCTTATTGGGGGAGGACAGAGGACGAAGGCAGCCCCAGCATTTT. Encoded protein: CASSLLGEDRGRRQPQHF.

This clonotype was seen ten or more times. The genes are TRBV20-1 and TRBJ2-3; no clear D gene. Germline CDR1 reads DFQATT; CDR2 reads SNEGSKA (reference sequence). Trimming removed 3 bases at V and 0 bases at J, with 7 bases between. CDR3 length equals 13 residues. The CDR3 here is CSASHQSTDTQYF. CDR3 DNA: TGCAGTGCTAGTCACCAGAGCACAGATACGCAGTATTTT.

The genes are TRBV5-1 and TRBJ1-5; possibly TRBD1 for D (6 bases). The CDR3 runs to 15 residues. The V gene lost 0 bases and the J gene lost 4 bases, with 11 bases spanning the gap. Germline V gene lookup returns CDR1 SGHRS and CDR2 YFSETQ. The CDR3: CASSLEGGKNQPQHF. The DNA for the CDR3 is TGCGCCAGCAGCTTGGAGGGGGGTAAGAATCAGCCCCAGCATTTT. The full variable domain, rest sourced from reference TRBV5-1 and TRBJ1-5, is KAGVTQTPRYLIKTRGQQVTLSCSPISGHRSVSWYQQTPGQGLQFLFEYFSETQRNKGNFPGRFSGRQFSNSRSEMNVSTLELGDSALYLCASSLEGGKNQPQHFGDGTRLSIL.